This record looks at one T cell receptor (beta chain) sequence and its context. The target of this receptor is not known. Per-nucleotide qualities are absent, and no much larger clonotype sits a single base away. The data originate from a study of siplizumab effects on memory and regulatory T cells (dated by TCRdb to about 2019). Study-wide context: The effect of the anti-CD2 antibody siplizumab on alloreactive T-cell subsets was examined in allogeneic mixed lymphocyte reactions constructed from human PBMCs.

Libraries were built with the immunoSEQ multiplex PCR assay. Approximately 10^5 TCR templates per sample were assayed on the deep sequencing platform. Genomic DNA extracted from sorted T cells was the material used for TCRbeta CDR3 sequencing. The authors processed their data as follows. The R programming language was used for the clonal analysis of the TCRbeta CDR3 data. Comparing unstimulated samples against CFSE-low samples taken after the reaction was how alloreactive CD4+ and CD8+ clones were defined. Regulatory or non-regulatory origin of alloreactive CD4+ clones was assigned by matching sequences to the sorted unstimulated Treg and non-Treg repertoires. The table comes from immuneACCESS by way of TCRdb, which keeps in-frame sequences with V and J called. Part of the clones is missing from these tables; in studies checked, under half for an unresolved V gene and the rest for unknown reasons. The DNA gave D and trimming, while V, J and clone size come from that table. The sample table holds about 66,000 clones, of which roughly 97% were seen once. Of the sample, about 0.1% falls within the top ten clones.

Paper-wide results and their limitations: Whether proliferating Tregs from siplizumab cultures were suppressive was not functionally confirmed. Because sequences below about 10^-5 frequency were poorly captured, only a minor fraction of alloreactive clones could be mapped to unstimulated subsets. Unstimulated naive T cells appeared more diverse than memory T cells, and naive cells seemed to contribute substantially to the alloresponse. In reactions with siplizumab, an average of roughly 70% of mappable alloreactive CD4+ clones were Treg-derived, compared with 25% to 30% in control reactions. Siplizumab significantly reduced the cumulative frequency of alloreactive sequences traceable to unstimulated CD4+ memory T cells. Roughly 75-95% of proliferating CD4+ or CD8+ clones could not be assigned a naive or memory phenotype.

Additional sequencing covered unstimulated subsets from a few donor pairs, namely CD8+ effector memory, CD4+ naive, CD8+ TEMRA, CD4+ memory and CD8+ naive. Sorted unstimulated T cells and proliferating T cells recovered from mixed lymphocyte reactions underwent TCRbeta CDR3 sequencing. Fresh whole blood from approximately 11 HLA-typed healthy donors served as the source for isolating PBMCs. This clonotype was sampled from a human donor in good health. Sequencing input: naive CD8+ T cells sorted from blood. The cell subset or site tag for this specimen amounts to: unstimulated naive T cells.

The CDR3 in this case is CASSPPTSGVTDEQFF. The nucleotides read TGTGCCAGCTCACCCCCGACTAGCGGGGTCACCGATGAGCAGTTCTTC. Here the chain combines TRBV18 and TRBJ2-1, and 11 junction bases match TRBD2. V trim: 3 bases; J trim: 8 bases; unmatched bases: 9. From the germline V gene, CDR1 is KGHSH and CDR2 is LQKENI. From cysteine to phenylalanine, the CDR3 is 16 amino acids long. CDR3 DNA only is kept here, 48 bases in frame from base 1. With all but the CDR3 taken from the reference TRBV18 and TRBJ2-1 genes, the full variable domain is: NAGVMQNPRHLVRRRGQEARLRCSPMKGHSHVYWYRQLPEEGLKFMVYLQKENIIDESGMPKERFSAEFPKEGPSILRIQQVVRGDSAAYFCASSPPTSGVTDEQFFGPGTRLTVL.